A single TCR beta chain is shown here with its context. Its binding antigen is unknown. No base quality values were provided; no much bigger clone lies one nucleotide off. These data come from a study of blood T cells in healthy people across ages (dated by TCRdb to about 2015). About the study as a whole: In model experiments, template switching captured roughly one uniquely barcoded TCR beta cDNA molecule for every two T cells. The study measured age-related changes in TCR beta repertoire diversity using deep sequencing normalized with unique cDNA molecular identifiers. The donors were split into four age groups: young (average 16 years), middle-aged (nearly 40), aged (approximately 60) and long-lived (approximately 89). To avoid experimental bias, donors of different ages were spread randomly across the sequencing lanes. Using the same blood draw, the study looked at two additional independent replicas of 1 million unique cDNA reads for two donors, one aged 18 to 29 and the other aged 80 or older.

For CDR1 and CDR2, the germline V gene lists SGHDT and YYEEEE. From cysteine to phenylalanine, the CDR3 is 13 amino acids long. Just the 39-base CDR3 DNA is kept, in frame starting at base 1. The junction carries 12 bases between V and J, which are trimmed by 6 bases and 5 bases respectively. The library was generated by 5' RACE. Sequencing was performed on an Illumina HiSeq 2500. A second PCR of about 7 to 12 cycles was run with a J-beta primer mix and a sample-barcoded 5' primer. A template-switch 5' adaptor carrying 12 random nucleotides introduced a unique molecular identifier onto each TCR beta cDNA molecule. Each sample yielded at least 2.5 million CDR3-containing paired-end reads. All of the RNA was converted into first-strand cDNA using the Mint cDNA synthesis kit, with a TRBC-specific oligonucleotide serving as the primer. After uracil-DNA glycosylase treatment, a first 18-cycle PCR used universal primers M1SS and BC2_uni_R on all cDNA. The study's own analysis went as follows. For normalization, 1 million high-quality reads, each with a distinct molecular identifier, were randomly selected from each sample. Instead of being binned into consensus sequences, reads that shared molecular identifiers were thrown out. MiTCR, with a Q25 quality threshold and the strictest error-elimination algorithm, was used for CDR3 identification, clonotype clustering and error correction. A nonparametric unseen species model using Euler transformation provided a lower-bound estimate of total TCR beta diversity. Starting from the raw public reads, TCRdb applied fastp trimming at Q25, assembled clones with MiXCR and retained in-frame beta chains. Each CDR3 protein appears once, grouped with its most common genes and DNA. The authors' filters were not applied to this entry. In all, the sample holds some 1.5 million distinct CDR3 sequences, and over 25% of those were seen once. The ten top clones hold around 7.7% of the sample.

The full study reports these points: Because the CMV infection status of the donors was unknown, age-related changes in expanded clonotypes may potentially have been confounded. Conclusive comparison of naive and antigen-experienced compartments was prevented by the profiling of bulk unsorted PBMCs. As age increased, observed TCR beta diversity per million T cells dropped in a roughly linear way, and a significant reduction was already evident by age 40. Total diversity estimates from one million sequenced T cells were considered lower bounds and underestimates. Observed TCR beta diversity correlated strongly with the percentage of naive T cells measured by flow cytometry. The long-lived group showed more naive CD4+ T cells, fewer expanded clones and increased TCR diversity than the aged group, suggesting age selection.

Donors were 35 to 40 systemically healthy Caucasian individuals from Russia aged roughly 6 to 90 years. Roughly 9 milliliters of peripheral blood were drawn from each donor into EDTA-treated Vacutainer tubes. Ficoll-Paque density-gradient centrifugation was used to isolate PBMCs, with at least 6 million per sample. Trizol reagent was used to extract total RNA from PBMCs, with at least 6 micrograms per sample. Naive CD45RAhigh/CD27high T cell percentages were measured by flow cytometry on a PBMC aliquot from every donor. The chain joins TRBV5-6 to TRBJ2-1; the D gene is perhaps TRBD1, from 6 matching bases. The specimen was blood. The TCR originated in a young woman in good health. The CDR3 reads CASILTGDNEQFF. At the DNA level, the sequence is TGTGCCAGCATTTTGACAGGTGACAATGAGCAGTTCTTC. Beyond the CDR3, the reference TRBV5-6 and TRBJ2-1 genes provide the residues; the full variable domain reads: DAGVTQSPTHLIKTRGQQVTLRCSPKSGHDTVSWYQQALGQGPQFIFQYYEEEERQRGNFPDRFSGHQFPNYSSELNVNALLLGDSALYLCASILTGDNEQFFGPGTRLTVL.